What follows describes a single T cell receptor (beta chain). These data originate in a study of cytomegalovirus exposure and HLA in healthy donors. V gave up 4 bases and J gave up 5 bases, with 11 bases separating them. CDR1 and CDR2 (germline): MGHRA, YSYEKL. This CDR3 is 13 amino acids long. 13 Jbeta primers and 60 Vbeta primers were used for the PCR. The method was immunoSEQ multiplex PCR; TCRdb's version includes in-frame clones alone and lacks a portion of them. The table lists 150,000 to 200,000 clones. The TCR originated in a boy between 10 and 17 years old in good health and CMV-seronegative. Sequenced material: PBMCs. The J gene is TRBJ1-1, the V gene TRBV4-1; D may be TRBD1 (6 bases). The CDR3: CASSLTGQTEAFF. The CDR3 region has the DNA TGCGCCAGCAGCCTTACCGGACAGACTGAAGCTTTCTTT.